This T cell receptor beta chain appears in the sequencing data of a study of Ad26.COV2.S vaccination and SARS-CoV-2 variants. Measured with immunoSEQ multiplex PCR; TCRdb has only the in-frame clones, and not every one. The repertoire holds hundreds of thousands of clones, about 89% seen once, with roughly 1.5% in the top ten. The ends lost 2 bases at V and 4 bases at J; junction bases unmatched: 4. The germline V gene encodes CDR1 SGHAT and CDR2 FQNNGV. This CDR3 is 14 amino acids long. Treatment specified: roughly 19 received Ad26.COV2.S at low or high dose, single or two shots; about 5 received placebo; per-sample allocation not given. Day 63 after the first vaccine or placebo injection was the time point for sampling. Vaccination employed an Ad26 vector expressing the Wuhan-strain SARS-CoV-2 spike.

This clonotype originated in a person between 18 and 59 years old who received the Ad26.COV2.S COVID-19 vaccine or a placebo. The genes are TRBV11-2 and TRBJ2-5, with 7 bases identical to TRBD2. The source was peripheral blood, collected in a trial of Ad26.COV2.S vaccine versus placebo. The CDR3 nucleotides are TGTGCCAGCAGCTTAAGACTAGCCAGAGAGACCCAGTACTTC. This sequence encodes CASSLRLARETQYF.